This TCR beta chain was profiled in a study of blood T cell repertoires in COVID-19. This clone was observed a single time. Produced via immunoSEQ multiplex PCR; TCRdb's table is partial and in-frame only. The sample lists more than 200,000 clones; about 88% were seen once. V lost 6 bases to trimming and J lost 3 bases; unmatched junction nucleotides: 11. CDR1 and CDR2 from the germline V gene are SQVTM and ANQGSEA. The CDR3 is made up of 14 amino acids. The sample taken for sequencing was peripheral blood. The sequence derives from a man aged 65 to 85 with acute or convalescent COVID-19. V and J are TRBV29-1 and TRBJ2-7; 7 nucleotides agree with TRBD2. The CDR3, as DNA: TGCAGCGTCCTAACGGGAGGAGGGCGCTACGAGCAGTACTTC. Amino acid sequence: CSVLTGGGRYEQYF.